The source of this T cell receptor (beta chain) is a study of beta chain features in type 1 diabetes (dated by TCRdb to about 2018). In the study overall: Mean age, gender distribution, total cell number and subset yield were not different between patients and healthy donors. Across all samples, about 110 million sorted cells were examined, and cell number per subset correlated strongly with RNA yield. The study compared TCRB repertoires of sorted circulating CD4+ T cell subsets between recently diagnosed type 1 diabetes patients and matched healthy donors. Whereas all 30 or so donors provided naive and central memory subsets, regulatory and stem cell-like memory subsets were isolated from just 8 patients and roughly 8 healthy donors.

Turning to this clone: Its antigen remains undetermined. Base qualities are missing; no much larger clone stands one base away.

What the authors observed across the whole study: PCR might favor shorter templates, but patient and control samples were amplified and corrected together, so any skew would affect both groups equally. A moderate but significant shortening of TCRB CDR3 length was observed in type 1 diabetes patients in all four CD4+ subsets. Fewer insertions and more nucleotide deletions at VDJ recombination sites were observed in patients with type 1 diabetes, implying thymic rearrangement abnormalities. The naive, central memory and regulatory TCRB repertoires appeared to resemble one another more closely among patients than among healthy donors. Sequencing cDNA rather than genomic DNA could over-represent highly expressing activated cells, although activation and CD3 levels did not differ between groups. Because the HLA sub-analyses included only small numbers of individuals, any influence of HLA type on TCRB rearrangement was left unresolved.

Each donor gave one peripheral blood draw, averaging around 0.11 L, which was collected into heparinised tubes. Using a panel that included CD45RO, CCR7, CD25, CD127, CD95 and CD27, naive, central memory, regulatory and stem cell-like memory CD4+ T cells were sorted on a BD FACSAria II. A purity above 98% was achieved for all sorted populations. PBMCs were isolated immediately by Lymphoprep density gradient centrifugation and stained directly without culture. So that batch effects would be minimized, each experiment stained and sorted samples in pairs, pairing one healthy donor with one patient. CDR1 SGDLS and CDR2 YYNGEE were looked up in the germline V gene. The CDR3 goes from the cysteine to the phenylalanine over 14 residues. Only the CDR3 DNA stays, 42 bases, in frame from base 1. Trimmed from V: 3 bases; trimmed from J: 0 bases; junction bases lacking a gene match: 1. All of the isolated RNA was reverse transcribed with the High Capacity cDNA Reverse Transcription Kit, so expressed TCRB transcripts were sequenced. Deep immunoSEQ sequencing was performed on naive, central memory and regulatory T cell samples, with an average of around 3.4 million total reads per sample. After sorted cells were lysed in RLT buffer, RNA was extracted with DNase-treated RNeasy Micro or Mini kits, with the choice depending on cell number. Each cell subset was processed on its own to prevent cross-contamination, while patient and healthy donor samples were processed together. The immunoSEQ multiplex PCR was used to amplify TCRB sequences from cDNA, generating 87-bp fragments that spanned the CDR3 region. The amplicons were sequenced using the Illumina HiSeq platform. The study's own analysis went as follows. PCR bias was corrected computationally using synthetic template baselines, and reads within Hamming distance 2 were collapsed, with unmergeable singletons discarded. Reads were aligned against IMGT to assign V, D and J genes, CDR3 length and insertions or deletions at six rearrangement sites. Within each subset, clonotype counts were normalized to the number of sorted cells before true diversity and Gini coefficients were calculated with the tcR R package. The overlap coefficient, calculated on TCRB nucleotide sequences, was used to measure repertoire sharing. Out-of-frame TCRB sequences from naive cells were analyzed to stand in for the pre-selection repertoire. What TCRdb holds here is the immuneACCESS table cut down to in-frame rearrangements. Part of the clones is not present; checked against another copy, under half of the missing clones reflect an unresolved V gene, and the others are unexplained. The DNA was the basis for D and trimming; V, J and clone size are from that table. Here the sample has some 330,000 clones; over 9.5% occur a single time. 0.0095% to 0.012% of the sample goes to the ten largest clones.

The chain couples TRBV9 to TRBJ2-7; TRBD2 agrees with 9 junctional bases. The sequencing input was naive CD4+ T cells from blood. The sample's cell subset or site label is to be understood as: true naive CD4+ T cells. This clonotype was sampled from a woman in her late teens or twenties with type 1 diabetes. The CDR3 loop reads CASSETSGSYEQYF. The sequenced DNA is TGTGCCAGCAGCGAGACTAGCGGCTCCTACGAGCAGTACTTC. Here the CDR3 is joined to the reference TRBV9 and TRBJ2-7 genes, and the full variable domain is: DSGVTQTPKHLITATGQRVTLRCSPRSGDLSVYWYQQSLDQGLQFLIQYYNGEERAKGNILERFSAQQFPDLHSELNLSSLELGDSALYFCASSETSGSYEQYFGPGTRLTVT.